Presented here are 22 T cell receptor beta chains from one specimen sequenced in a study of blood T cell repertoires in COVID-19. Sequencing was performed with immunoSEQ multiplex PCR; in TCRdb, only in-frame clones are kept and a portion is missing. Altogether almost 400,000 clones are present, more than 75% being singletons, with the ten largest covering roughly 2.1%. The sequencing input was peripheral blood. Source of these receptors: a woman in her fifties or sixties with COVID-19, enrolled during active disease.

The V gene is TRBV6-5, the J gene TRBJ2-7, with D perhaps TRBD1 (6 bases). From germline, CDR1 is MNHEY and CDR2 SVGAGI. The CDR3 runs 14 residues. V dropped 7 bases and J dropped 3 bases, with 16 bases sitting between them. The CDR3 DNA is TGTGCCAGCACGGGGACAAAAAGGAACTACGAGCAGTACTTC. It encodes CASTGTKRNYEQYF.

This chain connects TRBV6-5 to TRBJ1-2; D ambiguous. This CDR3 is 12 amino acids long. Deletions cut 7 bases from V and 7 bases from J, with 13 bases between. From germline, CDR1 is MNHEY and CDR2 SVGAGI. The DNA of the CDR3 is TGTGCCAGCACCGAGAAGGGAGGTGGCTACACCTTC. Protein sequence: CASTEKGGGYTF.

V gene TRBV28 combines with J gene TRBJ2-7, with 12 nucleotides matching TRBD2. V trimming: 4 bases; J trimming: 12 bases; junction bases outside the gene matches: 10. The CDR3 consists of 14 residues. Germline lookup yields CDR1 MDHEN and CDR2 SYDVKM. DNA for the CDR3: TGTGCCAGCAGTTCCACTAGCGGGGGGATCCAGTCGTACTTC. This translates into CASSSTSGGIQSYF.

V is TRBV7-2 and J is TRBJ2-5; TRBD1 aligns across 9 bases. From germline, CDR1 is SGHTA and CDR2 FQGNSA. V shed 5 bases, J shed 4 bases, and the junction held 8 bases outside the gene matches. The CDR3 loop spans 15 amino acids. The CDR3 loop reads CASSPQGARLETQYF. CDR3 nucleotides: TGTGCCAGCAGCCCACAGGGGGCGCGGCTAGAGACCCAGTACTTC. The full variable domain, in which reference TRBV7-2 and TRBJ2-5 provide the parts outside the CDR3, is GAGVSQSPSNKVTEKGKDVELRCDPISGHTALYWYRQSLGQGLEFLIYFQGNSAPDKSGLPSDRFSAERTGGSVSTLTIQRTQQEDSAVYLCASSPQGARLETQYFGPGTRLLVL.

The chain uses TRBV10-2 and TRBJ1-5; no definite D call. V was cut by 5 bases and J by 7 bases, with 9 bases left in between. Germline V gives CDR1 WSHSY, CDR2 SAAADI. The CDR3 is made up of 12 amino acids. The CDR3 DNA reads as TGCGCCAGCAGTTTCGCCGCGCAGCCCCAGCATTTT. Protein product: CASSFAAQPQHF.

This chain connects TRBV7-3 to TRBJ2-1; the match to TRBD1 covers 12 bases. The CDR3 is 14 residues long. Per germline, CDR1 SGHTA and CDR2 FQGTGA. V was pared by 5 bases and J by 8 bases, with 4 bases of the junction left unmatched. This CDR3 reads CASSRGTGGDEQFF. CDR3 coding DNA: TGTGCCAGCAGCCGAGGGACAGGGGGCGATGAGCAGTTCTTC.

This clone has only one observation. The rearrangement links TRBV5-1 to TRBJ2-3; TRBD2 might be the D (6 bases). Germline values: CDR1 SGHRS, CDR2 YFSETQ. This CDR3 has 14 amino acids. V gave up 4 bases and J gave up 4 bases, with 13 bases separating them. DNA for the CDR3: TGCGCCAGCAGCGGGACTCCCGGCCCAGATACGCAGTATTTT. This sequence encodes CASSGTPGPDTQYF.

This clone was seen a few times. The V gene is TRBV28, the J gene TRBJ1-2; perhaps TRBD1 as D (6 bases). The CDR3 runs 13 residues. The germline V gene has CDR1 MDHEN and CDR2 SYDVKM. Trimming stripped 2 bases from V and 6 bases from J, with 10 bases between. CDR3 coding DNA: TGTGCCAGCAGTTTAGCAGGGGACGATGGCTACACCTTC. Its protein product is CASSLAGDDGYTF.

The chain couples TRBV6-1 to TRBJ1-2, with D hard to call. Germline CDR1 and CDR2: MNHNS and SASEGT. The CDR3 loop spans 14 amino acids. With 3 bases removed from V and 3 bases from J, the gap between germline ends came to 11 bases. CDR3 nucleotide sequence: TGTGCCAGCAGTGATCTGAGGGCCGACTATGGCTACACCTTC. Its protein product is CASSDLRADYGYTF.

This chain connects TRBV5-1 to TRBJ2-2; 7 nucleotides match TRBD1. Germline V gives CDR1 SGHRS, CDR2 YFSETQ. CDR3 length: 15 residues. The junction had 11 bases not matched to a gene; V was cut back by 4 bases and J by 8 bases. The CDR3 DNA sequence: TGCGCCAGCAGCGCCGACGTAACAGGGGCGGGGGAGCTGTTTTTT. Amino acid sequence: CASSADVTGAGELFF.

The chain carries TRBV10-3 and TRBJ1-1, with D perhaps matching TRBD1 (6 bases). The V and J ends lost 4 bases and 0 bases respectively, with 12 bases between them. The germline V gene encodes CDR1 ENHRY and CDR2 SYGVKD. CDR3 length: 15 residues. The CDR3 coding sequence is TGTGCCATCAGTGCCGGACAGTCCATGAACACTGAAGCTTTCTTT. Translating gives CAISAGQSMNTEAFF.

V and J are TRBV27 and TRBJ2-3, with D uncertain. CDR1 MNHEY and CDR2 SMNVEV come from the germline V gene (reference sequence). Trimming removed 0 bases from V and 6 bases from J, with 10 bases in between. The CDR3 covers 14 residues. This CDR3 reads CASSLSFTADTQYF. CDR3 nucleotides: TGTGCCAGCAGTTTATCGTTCACAGCCGATACGCAGTATTTT.

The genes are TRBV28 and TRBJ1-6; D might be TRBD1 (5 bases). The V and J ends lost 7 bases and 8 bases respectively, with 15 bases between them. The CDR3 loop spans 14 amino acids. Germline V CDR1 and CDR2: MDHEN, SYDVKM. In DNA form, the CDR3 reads TGTGCCAGCAACCCCGGGGGTCCTTATTCACCCCTCCACTTT. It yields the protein CASNPGGPYSPLHF.

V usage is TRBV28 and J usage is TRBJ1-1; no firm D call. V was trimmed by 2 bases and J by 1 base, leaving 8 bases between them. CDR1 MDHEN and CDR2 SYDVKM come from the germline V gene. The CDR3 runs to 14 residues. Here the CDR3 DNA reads TGTGCCAGCAGTTTAGTGACAAGGAACACTGAAGCTTTCTTT. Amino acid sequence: CASSLVTRNTEAFF.

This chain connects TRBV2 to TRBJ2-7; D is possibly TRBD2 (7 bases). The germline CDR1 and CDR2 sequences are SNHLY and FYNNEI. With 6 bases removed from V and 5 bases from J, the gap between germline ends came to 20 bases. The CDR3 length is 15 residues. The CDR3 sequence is CASSQRGRGLDEQYF. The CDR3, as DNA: TGTGCCAGCAGCCAGCGGGGCAGGGGCCTCGACGAGCAGTACTTC. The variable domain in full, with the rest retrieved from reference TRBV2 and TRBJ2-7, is EPEVTQTPSHQVTQMGQEVILRCVPISNHLYFYWYRQILGQKVEFLVSFYNNEISEKSEIFDDQFSVERPDGSNFTLKIRSTKLEDSAMYFCASSQRGRGLDEQYFGPGTRLTVT.

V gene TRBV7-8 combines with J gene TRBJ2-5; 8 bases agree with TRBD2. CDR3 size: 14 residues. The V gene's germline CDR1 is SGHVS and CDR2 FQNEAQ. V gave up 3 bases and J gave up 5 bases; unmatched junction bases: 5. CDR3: CASSLTPGGETQYF. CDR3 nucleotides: TGTGCCAGCAGCTTGACCCCGGGGGGGGAGACCCAGTACTTC.

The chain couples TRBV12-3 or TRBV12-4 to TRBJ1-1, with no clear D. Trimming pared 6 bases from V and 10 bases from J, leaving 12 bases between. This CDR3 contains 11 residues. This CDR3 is CASSFRLGAFF. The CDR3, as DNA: TGTGCCAGCAGCTTTCGACTTGGAGCTTTCTTT.

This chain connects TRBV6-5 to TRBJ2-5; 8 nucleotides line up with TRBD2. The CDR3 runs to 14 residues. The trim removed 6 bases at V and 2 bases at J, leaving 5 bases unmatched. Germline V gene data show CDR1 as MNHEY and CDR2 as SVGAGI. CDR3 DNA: TGTGCCAGCAGAGTACTAGCGGTTCAAGAGACCCAGTACTTC. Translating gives CASRVLAVQETQYF.

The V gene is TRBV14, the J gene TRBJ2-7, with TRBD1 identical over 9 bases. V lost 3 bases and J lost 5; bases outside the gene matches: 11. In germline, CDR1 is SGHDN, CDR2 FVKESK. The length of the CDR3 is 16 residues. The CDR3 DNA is TGTGCCAGCAGCCACTGGGGGACAGGGACCGCTAACGAGCAGTACTTC. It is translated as CASSHWGTGTANEQYF.

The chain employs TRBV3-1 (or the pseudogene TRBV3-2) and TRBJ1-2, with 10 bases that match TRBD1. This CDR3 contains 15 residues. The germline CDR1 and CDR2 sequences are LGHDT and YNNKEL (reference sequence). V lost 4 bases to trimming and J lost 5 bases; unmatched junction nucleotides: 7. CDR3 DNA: TGTGCCAGCAGCCCCGGACAGGGGGAGGGATATGGCTACACCTTC. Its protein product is CASSPGQGEGYGYTF.

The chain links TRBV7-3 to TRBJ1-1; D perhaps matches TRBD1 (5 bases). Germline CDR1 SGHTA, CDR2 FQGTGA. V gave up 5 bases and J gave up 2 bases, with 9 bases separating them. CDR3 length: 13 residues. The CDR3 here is CASSRQFNTEAFF. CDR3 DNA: TGTGCCAGCAGCCGACAGTTTAACACTGAAGCTTTCTTT.

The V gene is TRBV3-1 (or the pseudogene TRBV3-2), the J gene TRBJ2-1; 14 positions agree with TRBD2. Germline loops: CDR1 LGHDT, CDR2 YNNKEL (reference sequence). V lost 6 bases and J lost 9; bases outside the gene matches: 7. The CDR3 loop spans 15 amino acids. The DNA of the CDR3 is TGTGCCAGCAGACGGACTAGCGGGGGGCCGGGTGAGCAGTTCTTC. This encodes CASRRTSGGPGEQFF.